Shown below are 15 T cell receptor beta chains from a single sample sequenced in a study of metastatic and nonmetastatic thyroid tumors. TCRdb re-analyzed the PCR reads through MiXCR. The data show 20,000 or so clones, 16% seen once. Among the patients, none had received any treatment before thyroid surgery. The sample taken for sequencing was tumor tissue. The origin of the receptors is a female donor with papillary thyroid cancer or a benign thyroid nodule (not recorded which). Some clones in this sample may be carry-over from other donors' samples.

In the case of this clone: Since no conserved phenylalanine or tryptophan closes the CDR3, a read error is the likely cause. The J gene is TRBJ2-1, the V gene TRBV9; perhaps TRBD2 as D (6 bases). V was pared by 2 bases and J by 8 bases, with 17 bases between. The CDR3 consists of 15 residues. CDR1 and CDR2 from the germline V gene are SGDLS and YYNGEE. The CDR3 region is CASSVTIGSGDEQFS. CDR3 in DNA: TGTGCCAGCAGCGTGACTATCGGGAGTGGGGATGAGCAGTTCTCC.

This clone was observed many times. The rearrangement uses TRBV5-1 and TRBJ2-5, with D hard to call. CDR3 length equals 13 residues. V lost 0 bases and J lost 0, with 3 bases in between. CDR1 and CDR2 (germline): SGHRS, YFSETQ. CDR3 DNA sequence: TGCGCCAGCAGCTTGGTCAACCAAGAGACCCAGTACTTC. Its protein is CASSLVNQETQYF.

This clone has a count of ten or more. The CDR3 region has the DNA TGTGCCATCAGTGCCGGGACAGTGAACACTGAAGCTTTCTTT. This codes for CAISAGTVNTEAFF. This chain uses TRBV10-3 with TRBJ1-1; 7 bases are a match to TRBD1. Germline V lookup: CDR1 ENHRY, CDR2 SYGVKD. The CDR3 loop spans 14 amino acids. V dropped 4 bases and J dropped 0; count of bases not matched to a gene: 2.

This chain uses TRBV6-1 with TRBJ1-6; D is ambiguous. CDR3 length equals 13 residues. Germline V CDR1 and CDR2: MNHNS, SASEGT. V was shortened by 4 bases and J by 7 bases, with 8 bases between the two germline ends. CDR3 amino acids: CASSGRVNSPLHF. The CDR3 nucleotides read TGTGCCAGCAGTGGTAGGGTGAATTCACCCCTCCACTTT.

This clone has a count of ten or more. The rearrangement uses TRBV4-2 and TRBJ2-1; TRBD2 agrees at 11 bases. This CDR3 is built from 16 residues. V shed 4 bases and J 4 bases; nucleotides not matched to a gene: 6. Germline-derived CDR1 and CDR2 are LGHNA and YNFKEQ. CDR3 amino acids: CASSRSGGARYNEQFF. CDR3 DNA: TGTGCCAGCAGCCGTAGCGGGGGGGCTAGGTACAATGAGCAGTTCTTC.

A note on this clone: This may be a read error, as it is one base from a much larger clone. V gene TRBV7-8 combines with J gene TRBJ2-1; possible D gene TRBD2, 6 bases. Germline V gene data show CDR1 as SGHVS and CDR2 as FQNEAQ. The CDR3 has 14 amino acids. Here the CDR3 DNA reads TGTGCCGGCAGCTTAGCGGCGGCCTACAATGAGCAGTTCTTC. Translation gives CAGSLAAAYNEQFF.

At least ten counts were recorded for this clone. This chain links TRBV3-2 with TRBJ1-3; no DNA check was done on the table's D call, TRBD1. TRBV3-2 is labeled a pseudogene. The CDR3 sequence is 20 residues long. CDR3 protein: CASSQAFIYRGASSGNTIYF. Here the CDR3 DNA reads TGTGCCAGCAGCCAAGCGTTTATATACAGGGGGGCAAGCTCTGGAAACACCATATATTTT.

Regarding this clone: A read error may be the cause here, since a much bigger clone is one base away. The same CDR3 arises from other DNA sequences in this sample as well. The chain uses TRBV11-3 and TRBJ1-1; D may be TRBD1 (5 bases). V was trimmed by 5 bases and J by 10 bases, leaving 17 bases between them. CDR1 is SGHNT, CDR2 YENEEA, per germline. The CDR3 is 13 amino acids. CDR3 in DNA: TGTGCCAGCAGCCGGTCGGAAAGGGGTGGAGCTTTCTTT. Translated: CASSRSERGGAFF.

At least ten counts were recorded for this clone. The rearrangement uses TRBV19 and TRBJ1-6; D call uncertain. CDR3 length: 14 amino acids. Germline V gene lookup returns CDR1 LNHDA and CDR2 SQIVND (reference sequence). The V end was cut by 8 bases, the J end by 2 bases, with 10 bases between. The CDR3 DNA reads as TGTGCCAGTCGAGCCGAAGCCTATAATTCACCCCTCCACTTT. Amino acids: CASRAEAYNSPLHF.

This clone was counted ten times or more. CDR3 amino acids: CASSEQGVGTEAFF. CDR3 sequence (DNA): TGTGCCAGCAGTGAACAGGGGGTGGGGACTGAAGCTTTCTTT. This chain joins TRBV2 and TRBJ1-1, with 7 bases matching TRBD1. The CDR3 sequence is 14 residues long. Germline CDR1 is SNHLY and CDR2 is FYNNEI. The V segment lost 2 bases and the J segment 5 bases; nucleotides outside the gene matches: 5.

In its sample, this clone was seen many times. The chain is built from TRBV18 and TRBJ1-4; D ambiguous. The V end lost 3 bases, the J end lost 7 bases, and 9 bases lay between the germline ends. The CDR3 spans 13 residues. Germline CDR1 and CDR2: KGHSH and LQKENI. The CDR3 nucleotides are TGTGCCAGCTCACCTCCGATGGCTGAAAAACTGTTTTTT. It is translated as CASSPPMAEKLFF.

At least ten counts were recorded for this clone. In DNA, the CDR3 is TGCGCCAGCAGCTGGACCCCGAGGGGCAATGAGCAGTTCTTC. Translating gives CASSWTPRGNEQFF. The rearrangement joins TRBV5-1 to TRBJ2-1, with D perhaps matching TRBD1 or TRBD2 (5 bases each). The CDR3 has 14 residues. CDR1 and CDR2 (germline): SGHRS, YFSETQ. Trimming took off 3 bases at V and 6 bases at J, with 13 bases between the two ends.

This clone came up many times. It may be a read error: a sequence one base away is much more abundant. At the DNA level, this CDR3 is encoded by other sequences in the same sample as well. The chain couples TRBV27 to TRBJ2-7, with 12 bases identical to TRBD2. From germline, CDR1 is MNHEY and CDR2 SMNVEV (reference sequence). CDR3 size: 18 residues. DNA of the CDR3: TGCGCCAGCAAAAGACAGGGGGCTAGCGGGAGGGACCCCTACGAGCAGTACTTC. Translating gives CASKRQGASGRDPYEQYF.

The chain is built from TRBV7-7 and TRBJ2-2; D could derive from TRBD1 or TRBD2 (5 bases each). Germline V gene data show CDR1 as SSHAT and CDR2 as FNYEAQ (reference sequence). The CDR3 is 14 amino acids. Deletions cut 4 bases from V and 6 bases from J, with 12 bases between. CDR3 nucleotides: TGTGCCAGCAGCTGGGGACCGACGGCCGGGGAGCTGTTTTTT. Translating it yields CASSWGPTAGELFF. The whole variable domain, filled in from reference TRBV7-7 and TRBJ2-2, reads GAGVSQSPRYKVTKRGQDVTLRCDPISSHATLYWYQQALGQGPEFLTYFNYEAQPDKSGLPSDRFSAERPEGSISTLTIQRTEQRDSAMYRCASSWGPTAGELFFGEGSRLTVL.

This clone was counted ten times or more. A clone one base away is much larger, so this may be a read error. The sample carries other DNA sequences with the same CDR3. CDR3 DNA: TGCGCCAGCAGCTTGGTGACAGGGAGCAGCACAGATACGCAGTATTTT. Translated, it gives CASSLVTGSSTDTQYF. The V call is TRBV5-1, the J call TRBJ2-3, with 7 positions matching TRBD1. The CDR3 is 16 amino acids. The V segment lost 0 bases and the J segment 0 bases; nucleotides outside the gene matches: 4. Germline V gene lookup returns CDR1 SGHRS and CDR2 YFSETQ.